This T cell receptor beta chain was sequenced during a study of shared clonotypes between healthy human individuals. This CDR3 comprises 14 residues. CDR1 and CDR2 from the germline V gene are MDHEN and SYDVKM. Trimming stripped 7 bases from V and 3 bases from J, with 16 bases between. For this clone: Its specificity is not known.

Assay used: immunoSEQ multiplex PCR; TCRdb lists only in-frame clones, some missing. This sample has over a million clones, with 96% found just once. General study points: The naive CD4 repertoires of four donors were compared, and approximately 5% of clonotypes were shared.

The clonotype comes from a man aged 30 to 39 in good health. The chain employs TRBV28 and TRBJ2-7; possibly TRBD1 for D (5 bases). Sequenced: naive CD4+ T cells sorted from blood. Subset: CD45RA+ positively selected. The CDR3 nucleotides are TGTGCCAGCACCCGGACATCCTACCTCTACGAGCAGTACTTC. Its translation is CASTRTSYLYEQYF. Full variable domain (outside the CDR3, taken from reference TRBV28 and TRBJ2-7): DVKVTQSSRYLVKRTGEKVFLECVQDMDHENMFWYRQDPGLGLRLIYFSYDVKMKEKGDIPEGYSVSREKKERFSLILESASTNQTSMYLCASTRTSYLYEQYFGPGTRLTVT.